Given below is one T cell receptor beta chain in context. What it binds is not known. Clones were read by immunoSEQ multiplex PCR, and TCRdb kept only the in-frame ones, dropping some. The sample yields approximately 140,000 clones, 94% seen once. Germline V gives CDR1 SGHVS, CDR2 FQNEAQ. The CDR3 is made up of 14 amino acids. The germline V and J ends were trimmed by 4 bases and 4 bases, with 13 bases remaining between them. These data originate in a study of T cell responses to AZD1222 COVID-19 vaccine. Whole-study findings and limits: The donor cohort was predominantly white British with a female majority, and clonal diversity may have been underestimated.

This chain uses TRBV7-8 with TRBJ1-1, with a weak D call TRBD1 (5 bases). The sequence came from an adult in good health. Sequences were derived from peripheral blood, sampled on day 0 of AZD1222 vaccination. The CDR3 DNA sequence: TGTGCCAGCAGCTCGGGACCGGGAGGCACTGAAGCTTTCTTT. Translating it yields CASSSGPGGTEAFF.